This is a list of T cell receptor beta chains from one sample in a study of T cell responses to AZD1222 COVID-19 vaccine. Method: immunoSEQ multiplex PCR; TCRdb's copy keeps in-frame clones and lacks some. The repertoire includes roughly 130,000 clones, roughly 92% of them detected once, and around 1.1% sits in the top ten. The source material was peripheral blood, sampled 28 days after the second AZD1222 dose. All receptors derive from an adult who received the AZD1222 COVID-19 vaccine. Each CDR3 is given with its conserved first and last residue. Each record gives: J gene, V gene, CDR3 length, CDR3 protein.

>TRBJ2-7|TRBV18|15
CASSPGLAEVYEQYF
>TRBJ2-5|TRBV4-2|13
CASSPTGEETQYF
>TRBJ2-1|TRBV6-2/TRBV6-3|10
CASSDNEQFF
>TRBJ2-2|TRBV29-1|14
CSVEVFANTGELFF
>TRBJ2-6|TRBV6-2/TRBV6-3|14
CASSSYSGANVLTF
>TRBJ2-2|TRBV27|14
CASRGLANTGELFF
>TRBJ2-2|TRBV11-3|16
CASSPPRGRAAGELFF
>TRBJ1-1|TRBV5-1|14
CASGQRPGDTEAFF
>TRBJ1-5|TRBV12-3/TRBV12-4|13
CASSLRGDQPQHF
>TRBJ1-2|TRBV28|14
CASSTGTDYYGYTF